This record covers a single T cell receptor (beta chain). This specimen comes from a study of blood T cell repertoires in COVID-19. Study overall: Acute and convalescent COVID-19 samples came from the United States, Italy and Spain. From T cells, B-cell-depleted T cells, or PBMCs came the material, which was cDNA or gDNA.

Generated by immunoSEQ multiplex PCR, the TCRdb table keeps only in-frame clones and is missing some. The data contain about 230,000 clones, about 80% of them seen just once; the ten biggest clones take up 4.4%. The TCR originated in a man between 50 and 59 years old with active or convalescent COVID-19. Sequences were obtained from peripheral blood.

The CDR3 DNA reads as TGCGCCAGCCTCACAGGGACTGAAGCTTTCTTT. Amino acid sequence: CASLTGTEAFF. The chain links TRBV5-1 to TRBJ1-1, with D possibly matching TRBD1 (6 bases). The CDR3 runs 11 residues. Germline CDR1 SGHRS, CDR2 YFSETQ. V lost 7 bases to trimming and J lost 5 bases, with 9 bases between them. Variable domain in full (rest from reference TRBV5-1 and TRBJ1-1): KAGVTQTPRYLIKTRGQQVTLSCSPISGHRSVSWYQQTPGQGLQFLFEYFSETQRNKGNFPGRFSGRQFSNSRSEMNVSTLELGDSALYLCASLTGTEAFFGQGTRLTVV.